Listed below are T cell receptor beta chains from one sample, sequenced in a study of blood T cell repertoires in COVID-19. Measured with immunoSEQ multiplex PCR; TCRdb has only the in-frame clones, and not every one. The profile covers around 140,000 clones, with roughly 89% appearing a single time and around 1.5% taken by the ten largest. The sample was peripheral blood. The receptors derive from a human donor in a cohort sampled during active COVID-19. Each CDR3 is given with its conserved first and last residue. D genes are given only for firm matches. Only part of the rows carry a size: once, few, many, or a class if the clone is expanded.

j_call v_call clone_size d_call cdr3_nt cdr3_aa
TRBJ2-7 TRBV4-1 - TRBD2 TGCGCCAGCAGCCAAGGCGGGGGGCTGGCCTACGAGCAGTACTTC CASSQGGGLAYEQYF
TRBJ2-1 TRBV7-2 few TRBD2 TGTGCCAGCAGCTTATACACTAGCGGGGATCAGTTCTTC CASSLYTSGDQFF
TRBJ1-5 TRBV19 - - TGTGCCAGTAGTATAGATTGGGGGGGTCAGCCCCAGCATTTT CASSIDWGGQPQHF
TRBJ2-1 TRBV4-2 - - TGTGCCAGCAGCCACCCCGGGGGGCCCTACAATGAGCAGTTCTTC CASSHPGGPYNEQFF
TRBJ1-4 TRBV29-1 - - TGCAGCGCACAGTCCGATCCTAATGAAAAACTGTTTTTT CSAQSDPNEKLFF
TRBJ1-2 TRBV2 - - TGTGCCAGCAGCTCGATACAGGGATCCTATGGCTACACCTTC CASSSIQGSYGYTF
TRBJ1-4 TRBV13 - TRBD1 TGTGCCAGCAGCTTAGTACAGGGGAATTCTAATGAAAAACTGTTTTTT CASSLVQGNSNEKLFF
TRBJ2-7 TRBV7-8 - TRBD2 TGTGCCAGCAGCTTCGGACTAGCGGGGGGGACGGGGTCCTACGAGCAGTACTTC CASSFGLAGGTGSYEQYF
TRBJ2-7 TRBV7-2 - - TGTGCCAGCAGCTTAGGGCAGGGAATCTTCTACGAGCAGTACTTC CASSLGQGIFYEQYF
TRBJ1-1 TRBV19 - TRBD1 TGTGCCAGTAGGCACGGACAGGGCGCTGAAGCTTTCTTT CASRHGQGAEAFF
TRBJ2-7 TRBV5-1 - TRBD2 TGCGCCAGCAGCAGGGGACTAGCGGGGCTCTCCTACGAGCAGTACTTC CASSRGLAGLSYEQYF
TRBJ1-2 TRBV7-2 - - TGTGCCAGCAGCCCCAGAGCGGCGGGGGGCAGATATGGCTACACCTTC CASSPRAAGGRYGYTF
TRBJ2-3 TRBV3-1/TRBV3-2 - - TGTGCCAGCAGCCAAGATTCGGCAGGCACACCCGATACGCAGTATTTT CASSQDSAGTPDTQYF
TRBJ1-2 TRBV6-5 - - TGTGCCACCGCGGGGCAGGGCTTCTATGGCTACACCTTC CATAGQGFYGYTF
TRBJ2-2 TRBV2 - TRBD2 TGTGCCAGCAGTTCCTTATCGCGGGGGGGCACCGGGGAGCTGTTTTTT CASSSLSRGGTGELFF
TRBJ2-1 TRBV5-4 - TRBD2 TGTGCCAGCAGCCTTAAGAAGAGACTAGCGGGGGGCGTTATCTACAATGAGCAGTTCTTC CASSLKKRLAGGVIYNEQFF
TRBJ1-2 TRBV5-1 - - TGCGCCAGCAGCTTGGCATCAAACTATGGCTACACCTTC CASSLASNYGYTF
TRBJ2-1 TRBV5-1 - TRBD2 TGCGCCAGCAGCTTTAGCGGGGGGGGCAATGAGCAGTTCTTC CASSFSGGGNEQFF
TRBJ1-4 TRBV6-5 - - TGTGCCAGCAGCCGAACGGAGCGGCCTAATGAAAAACTGTTTTTT CASSRTERPNEKLFF
TRBJ1-1 TRBV9 - TRBD1 TGTGCCAGCAGCGCGGACAGGGGGGACACTGAAGCTTTCTTT CASSADRGDTEAFF
TRBJ1-1 TRBV21-1 - - TGTGCCAGCAGCAAATATGAAGACAGCATCATGAACACTGAAGCTTTCTTT CASSKYEDSIMNTEAFF
TRBJ2-5 TRBV18 - TRBD2 TGTGCCAGCTCAACGACTAGCGGGGGGTTAGAGACCCAGTACTTC CASSTTSGGLETQYF
TRBJ2-5 TRBV5-8 once TRBD1 TGTGCCAGCAGCTTGGGAGACAGGGGAGAGGAGACCCAGTACTTC CASSLGDRGEETQYF
TRBJ1-4 TRBV20-1 - - TGCAGTGCTGAGCAAAATGAAAAACTGTTTTTT CSAEQNEKLFF
TRBJ2-1 TRBV9 - - TGTGCCAGCAGCGTAGTTCTGGGCGATGAGCAGTTCTTC CASSVVLGDEQFF
TRBJ2-3 TRBV9 once TRBD1 TGTGCCAGCAGCGGGGGGACAGGGGGCACAGATACGCAGTATTTT CASSGGTGGTDTQYF
TRBJ2-3 TRBV4-1 - TRBD1 TGCGCCAGCAGCCAAGAACGTCAGGGGGCAACAGATACGCAGTATTTT CASSQERQGATDTQYF
TRBJ1-2 TRBV20-1 - - TGCGGAGCCACGGGGGGCAATGGCTACACCTTC CGATGGNGYTF
TRBJ2-3 TRBV6-4 - - TGTGCCAGCAGTGACGGGGGGGCCCCAGATACGCAGTATTTT CASSDGGAPDTQYF
TRBJ1-2 TRBV18 - - TGTGCCAGCTCAACCCGACAGGATGGCTACACCTTC CASSTRQDGYTF
TRBJ2-3 TRBV5-4 - TRBD2 TGTGCCACCAGGGGCGGGGGGGCCTATAGCACAGATACGCAGTATTTT CATRGGGAYSTDTQYF
TRBJ2-3 TRBV9 - - TGTGCCAGCGGTGACCTAGGCACGCAGTATTTT CASGDLGTQYF
TRBJ1-2 TRBV7-9 - - TGTGCCAGCACCTTGTTACGGGATCCCTACTATGGCTACACCTTC CASTLLRDPYYGYTF
TRBJ2-1 TRBV9 - TRBD2 TGTGCCAGCAGCGTCACTAGCGCCCATGAGCAGTTCTTC CASSVTSAHEQFF
TRBJ2-3 TRBV7-7 - - TGTGCCAGCAGCTCCTCCCCGCGACTAGATACAGATACGCAGTATTTT CASSSSPRLDTDTQYF
TRBJ1-6 TRBV19 - TRBD1 TGTGCCAGTAGCATAGACAGGGGTGGATCACCCCTCCACTTT CASSIDRGGSPLHF
TRBJ1-1 TRBV7-9 - - TGTGCCAGCAGCTTAGCCCAGGGCATGAACACTGAAGCTTTCTTT CASSLAQGMNTEAFF
TRBJ1-6 TRBV7-2 - - TGTGCCAGCAGCTCCCCCGCAGGAAACTATTCACCCCTCCACTTT CASSSPAGNYSPLHF
TRBJ2-1 TRBV10-3 - TRBD2 TGTGCCATCAGTGTCACAGCTCCTGGGGGGGGATACAATGAGCAGTTCTTC CAISVTAPGGGYNEQFF
TRBJ2-1 TRBV4-3 - TRBD2 TGCGCCAGCAGCCAAGGGCGGGGGGGCATCTACAATGAGCAGTTCTTC CASSQGRGGIYNEQFF
TRBJ2-6 TRBV7-9 - - TGTGCCAGCAGCTTTAGCAGCTCTGGGGCCAACGTCCTGACTTTC CASSFSSSGANVLTF
TRBJ1-3 TRBV27 - - TGTGCCAGCAGTCCAGCGCGTTTGGTTGGCACCATATATTTT CASSPARLVGTIYF
TRBJ2-5 TRBV7-9 - TRBD2 TGTGCCAGCAGCCCCATAGCGGGGGGGGGAAAGACCCAGTACTTC CASSPIAGGGKTQYF
TRBJ1-5 TRBV6-5 - - TGTGCCAGCAGTTACGGGGGGGGGAATCAGCCCCAGCATTTT CASSYGGGNQPQHF